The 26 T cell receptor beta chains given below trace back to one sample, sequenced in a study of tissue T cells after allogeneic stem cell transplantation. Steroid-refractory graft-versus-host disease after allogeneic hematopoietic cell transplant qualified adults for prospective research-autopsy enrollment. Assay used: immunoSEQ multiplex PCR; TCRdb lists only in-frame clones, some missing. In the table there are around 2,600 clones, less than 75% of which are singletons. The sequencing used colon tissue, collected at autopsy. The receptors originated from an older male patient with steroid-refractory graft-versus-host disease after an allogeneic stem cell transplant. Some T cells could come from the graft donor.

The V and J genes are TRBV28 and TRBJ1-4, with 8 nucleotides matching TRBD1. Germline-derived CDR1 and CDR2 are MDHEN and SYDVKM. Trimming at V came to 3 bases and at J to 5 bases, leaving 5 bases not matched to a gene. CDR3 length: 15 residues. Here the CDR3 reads CASSFHQGANEKLFF. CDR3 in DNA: TGTGCCAGCAGTTTTCATCAGGGGGCAAATGAAAAACTGTTTTTT.

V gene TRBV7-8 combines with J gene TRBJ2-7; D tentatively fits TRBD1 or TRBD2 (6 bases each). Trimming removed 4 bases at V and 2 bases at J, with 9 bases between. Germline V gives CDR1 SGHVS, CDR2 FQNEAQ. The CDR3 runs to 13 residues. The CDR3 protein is CASSWGATYEQYF. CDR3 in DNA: TGTGCCAGCAGCTGGGGGGCAACCTACGAGCAGTACTTC.

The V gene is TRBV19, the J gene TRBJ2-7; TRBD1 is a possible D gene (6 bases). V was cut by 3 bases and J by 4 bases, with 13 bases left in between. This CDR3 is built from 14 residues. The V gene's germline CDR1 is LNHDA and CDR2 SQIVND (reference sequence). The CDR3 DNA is TGTGCCAGTAGTATTCCTGGGGGCCCTTACGAGCAGTACTTC. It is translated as CASSIPGGPYEQYF.

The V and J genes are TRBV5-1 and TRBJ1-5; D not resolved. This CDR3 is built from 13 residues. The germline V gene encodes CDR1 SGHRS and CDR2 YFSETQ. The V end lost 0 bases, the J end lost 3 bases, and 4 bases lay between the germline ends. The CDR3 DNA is TGCGCCAGCAGCTTGGAGCCCAATCAGCCCCAGCATTTT. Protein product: CASSLEPNQPQHF. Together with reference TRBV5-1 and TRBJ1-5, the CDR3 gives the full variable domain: KAGVTQTPRYLIKTRGQQVTLSCSPISGHRSVSWYQQTPGQGLQFLFEYFSETQRNKGNFPGRFSGRQFSNSRSEMNVSTLELGDSALYLCASSLEPNQPQHFGDGTRLSIL.

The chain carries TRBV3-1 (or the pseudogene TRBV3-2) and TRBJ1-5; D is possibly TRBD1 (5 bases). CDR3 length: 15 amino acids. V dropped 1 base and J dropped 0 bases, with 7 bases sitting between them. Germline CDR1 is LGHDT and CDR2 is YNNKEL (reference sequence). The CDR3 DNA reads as TGTGCCAGCAGCCAAGGGGACCTTAGCAATCAGCCCCAGCATTTT. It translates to CASSQGDLSNQPQHF.

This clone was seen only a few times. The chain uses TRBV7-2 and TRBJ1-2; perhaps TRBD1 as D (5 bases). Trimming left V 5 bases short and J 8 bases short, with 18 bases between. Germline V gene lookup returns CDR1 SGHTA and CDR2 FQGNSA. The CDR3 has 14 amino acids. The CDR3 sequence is CASSPPGGTGGYTF. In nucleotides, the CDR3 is TGTGCCAGCAGCCCGCCCGGCGGGACCGGAGGCTACACCTTC.

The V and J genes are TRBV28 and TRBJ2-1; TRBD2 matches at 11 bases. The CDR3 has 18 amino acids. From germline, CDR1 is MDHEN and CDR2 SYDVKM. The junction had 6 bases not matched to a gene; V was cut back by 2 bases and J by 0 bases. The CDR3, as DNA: TGTGCCAGCAGTTTAACTAGCGGGGGACAAAGCTCCTACAATGAGCAGTTCTTC. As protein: CASSLTSGGQSSYNEQFF.

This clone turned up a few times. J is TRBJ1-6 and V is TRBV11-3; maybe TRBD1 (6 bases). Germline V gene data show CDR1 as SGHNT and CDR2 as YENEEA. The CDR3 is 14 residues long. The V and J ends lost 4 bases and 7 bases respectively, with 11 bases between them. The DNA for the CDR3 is TGTGCCAGCAGCTCCGGAACAGGGAATTCACCCCTCCACTTT. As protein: CASSSGTGNSPLHF.

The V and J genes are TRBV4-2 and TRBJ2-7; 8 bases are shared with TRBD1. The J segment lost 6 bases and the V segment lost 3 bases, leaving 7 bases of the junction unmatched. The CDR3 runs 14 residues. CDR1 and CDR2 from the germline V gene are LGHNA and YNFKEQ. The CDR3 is CASSQDSTGGEQYF. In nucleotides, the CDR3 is TGTGCCAGCAGCCAGGATTCTACAGGGGGCGAGCAGTACTTC.

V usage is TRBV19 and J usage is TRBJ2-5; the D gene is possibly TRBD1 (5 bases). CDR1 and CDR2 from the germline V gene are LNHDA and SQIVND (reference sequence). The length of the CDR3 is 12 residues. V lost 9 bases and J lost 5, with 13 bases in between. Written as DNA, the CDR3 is TGTGCCAGCAGACAGTCCGGCGAGACCCAGTACTTC. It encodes CASRQSGETQYF.

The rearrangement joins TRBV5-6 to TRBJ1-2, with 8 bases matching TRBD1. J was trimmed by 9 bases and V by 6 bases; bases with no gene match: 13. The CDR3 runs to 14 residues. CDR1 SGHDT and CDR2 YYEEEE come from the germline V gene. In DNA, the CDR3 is TGTGCCAGCAAGTTTAGGCAGGGGGCCTTAAGCTACACCTTC. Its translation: CASKFRQGALSYTF.

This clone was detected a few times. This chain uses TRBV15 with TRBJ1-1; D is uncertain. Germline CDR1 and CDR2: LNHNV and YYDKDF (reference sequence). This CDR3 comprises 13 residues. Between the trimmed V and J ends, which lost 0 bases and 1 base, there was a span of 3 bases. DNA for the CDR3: TGTGCCACCAGCAGAGATTCGAACACTGAAGCTTTCTTT. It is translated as CATSRDSNTEAFF.

This chain's CDR3 is CASSLAGGRSDTQYF. The CDR3 bases are TGTGCCAGCAGCTTAGCGGGGGGGCGCTCAGATACGCAGTATTTT. V usage is TRBV7-2 and J usage is TRBJ2-3; perhaps TRBD2 as D (7 bases). The CDR3 length is 15 residues. The germline gives CDR1 SGHTA, CDR2 FQGNSA. Trimming stripped 0 bases from V and 4 bases from J, with 11 bases between.

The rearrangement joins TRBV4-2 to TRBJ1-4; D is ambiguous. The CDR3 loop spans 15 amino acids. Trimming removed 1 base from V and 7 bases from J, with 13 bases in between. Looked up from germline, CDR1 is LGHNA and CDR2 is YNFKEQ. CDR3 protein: CASSQVGEVGEKLFF. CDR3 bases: TGTGCCAGCAGCCAAGTGGGAGAGGTGGGTGAAAAACTGTTTTTT.

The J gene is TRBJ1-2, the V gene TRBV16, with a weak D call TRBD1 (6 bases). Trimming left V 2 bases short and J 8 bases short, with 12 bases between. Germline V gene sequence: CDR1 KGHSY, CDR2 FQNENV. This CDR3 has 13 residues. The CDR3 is CASSQGTRGGYTF. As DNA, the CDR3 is TGTGCCAGCAGCCAAGGGACACGGGGAGGCTACACCTTC.

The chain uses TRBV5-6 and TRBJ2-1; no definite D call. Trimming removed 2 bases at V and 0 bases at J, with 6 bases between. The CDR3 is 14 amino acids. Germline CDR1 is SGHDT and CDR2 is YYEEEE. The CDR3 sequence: CASSLGISYNEQFF. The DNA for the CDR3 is TGTGCCAGCAGCTTAGGCATCTCCTACAATGAGCAGTTCTTC.

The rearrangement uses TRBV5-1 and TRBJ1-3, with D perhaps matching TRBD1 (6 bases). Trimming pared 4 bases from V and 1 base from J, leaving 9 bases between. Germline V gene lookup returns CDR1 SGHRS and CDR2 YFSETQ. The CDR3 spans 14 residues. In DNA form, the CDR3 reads TGCGCCAGCAGCATGGGACAATCTGGAAACACCATATATTTT. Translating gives CASSMGQSGNTIYF.

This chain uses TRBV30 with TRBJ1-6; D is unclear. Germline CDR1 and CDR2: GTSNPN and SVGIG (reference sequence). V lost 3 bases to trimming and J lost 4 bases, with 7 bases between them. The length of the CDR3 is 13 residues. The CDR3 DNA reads TGTGCCTGGAGGGACTTTTATAATTCACCCCTCCACTTT. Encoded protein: CAWRDFYNSPLHF.

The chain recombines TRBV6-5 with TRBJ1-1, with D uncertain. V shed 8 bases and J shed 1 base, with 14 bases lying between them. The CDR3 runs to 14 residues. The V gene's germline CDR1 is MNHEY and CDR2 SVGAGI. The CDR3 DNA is TGTGCCAGCGTAGACGGCCGGGGGAACACTGAAGCTTTCTTT. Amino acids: CASVDGRGNTEAFF.

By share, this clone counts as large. The CDR3 sequence is CASSLAFGNNEQFF. Written as DNA, the CDR3 is TGTGCCAGCAGCTTAGCTTTCGGGAACAATGAGCAGTTCTTC. The rearrangement links TRBV11-3 to TRBJ2-1, with D possibly matching TRBD2 (5 bases). The CDR3 covers 14 residues. V lost 1 base and J 5 bases, leaving 9 bases between the germline ends. Germline V lookup: CDR1 SGHNT, CDR2 YENEEA. Drawing the rest from reference TRBV11-3 and TRBJ2-1, the complete variable domain is EAGVVQSPRYKIIEKKQPVAFWCNPISGHNTLYWYLQNLGQGPELLIRYENEEAVDDSQLPKDRFSAERLKGVDSTLKIQPAELGDSAVYLCASSLAFGNNEQFFGPGTRLTVL.

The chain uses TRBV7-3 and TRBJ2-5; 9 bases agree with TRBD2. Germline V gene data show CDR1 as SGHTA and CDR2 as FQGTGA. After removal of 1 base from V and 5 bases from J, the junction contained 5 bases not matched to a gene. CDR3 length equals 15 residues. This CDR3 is CASSLNGGGAETQYF. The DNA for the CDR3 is TGTGCCAGCAGCTTAAATGGCGGGGGGGCTGAGACCCAGTACTTC. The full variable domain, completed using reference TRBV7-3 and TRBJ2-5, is GAGVSQTPSNKVTEKGKYVELRCDPISGHTALYWYRQSLGQGPEFLIYFQGTGAADDSGLPNDRFFAVRPEGSVSTLKIQRTERGDSAVYLCASSLNGGGAETQYFGPGTRLLVL.

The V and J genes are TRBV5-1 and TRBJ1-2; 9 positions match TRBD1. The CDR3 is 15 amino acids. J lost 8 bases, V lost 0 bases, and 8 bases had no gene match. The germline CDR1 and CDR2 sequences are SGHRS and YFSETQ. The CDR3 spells CASSLVTGGAEGYTF. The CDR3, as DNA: TGCGCCAGCAGCTTGGTCACAGGGGGCGCCGAGGGCTACACCTTC.

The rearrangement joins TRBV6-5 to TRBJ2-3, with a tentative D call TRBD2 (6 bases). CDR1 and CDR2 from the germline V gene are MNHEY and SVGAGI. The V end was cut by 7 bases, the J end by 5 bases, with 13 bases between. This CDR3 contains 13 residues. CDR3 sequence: CASTKTGVDTQYF. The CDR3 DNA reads TGTGCCAGCACCAAAACGGGGGTAGATACGCAGTATTTT.

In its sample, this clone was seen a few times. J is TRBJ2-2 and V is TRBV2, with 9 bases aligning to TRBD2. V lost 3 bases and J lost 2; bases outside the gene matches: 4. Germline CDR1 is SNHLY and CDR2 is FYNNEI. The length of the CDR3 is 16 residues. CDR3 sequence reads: CASSELAGSNTGELFF. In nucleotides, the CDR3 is TGTGCCAGCAGTGAGCTAGCGGGGTCAAACACCGGGGAGCTGTTTTTT.

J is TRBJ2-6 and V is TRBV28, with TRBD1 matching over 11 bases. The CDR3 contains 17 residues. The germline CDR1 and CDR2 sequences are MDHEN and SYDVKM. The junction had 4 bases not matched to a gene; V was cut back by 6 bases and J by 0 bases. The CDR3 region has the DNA TGTGCCAGCAGACGGGACAGGGGGGTCTCTGGGGCCAACGTCCTGACTTTC. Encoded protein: CASRRDRGVSGANVLTF.

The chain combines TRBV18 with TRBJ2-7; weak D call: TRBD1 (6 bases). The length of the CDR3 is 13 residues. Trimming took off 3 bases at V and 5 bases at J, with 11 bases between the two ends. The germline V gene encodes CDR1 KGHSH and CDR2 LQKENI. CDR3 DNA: TGTGCCAGCTCACCTAATACAGGGAACGAGCAGTACTTC. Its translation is CASSPNTGNEQYF.